The TCR beta chain described here comes from a study of molecular identifiers for immune sequencing clone quantification. Regarding the study as a whole: In naive cells, under 1% of molecules belonged to clones above 20 RNA copies, against over 97% in effector cells.

CDR3 length equals 13 residues. The germline CDR1 and CDR2 sequences are MNHEY and SMNVEV (reference sequence). V shed 1 base and J shed 6 bases, with 6 bases lying between them. Ten or more counts support this clonotype. Its antigen is not identified. TCRdb fed the PCR reads into MiXCR, producing one record per CDR3 protein. Of 250,000 to 400,000 distinct CDR3 sequences listed, about a fifth are singletons. Investigators produced naive CD8 libraries from 20,000 to 1,000,000 sorted cells, drawing on 10%, 30% or 50% RNA. The sequenced sample was naive CD8+ T cells from blood, with Jurkat cell RNA spiked in. Stated subset: FACS-sorted CD8+CD4-CCR7+CD45RA+ naive T cells. The V and J genes are TRBV27 and TRBJ2-2; D remains ambiguous. This TCR derives from a human donor in good health. Some libraries in this study had Jurkat cell RNA spiked in. CDR3 sequence reads: CASSLLSPGELFF. Here the CDR3 DNA reads TGTGCCAGCAGTTTATTGTCTCCCGGGGAGCTGTTTTTT.